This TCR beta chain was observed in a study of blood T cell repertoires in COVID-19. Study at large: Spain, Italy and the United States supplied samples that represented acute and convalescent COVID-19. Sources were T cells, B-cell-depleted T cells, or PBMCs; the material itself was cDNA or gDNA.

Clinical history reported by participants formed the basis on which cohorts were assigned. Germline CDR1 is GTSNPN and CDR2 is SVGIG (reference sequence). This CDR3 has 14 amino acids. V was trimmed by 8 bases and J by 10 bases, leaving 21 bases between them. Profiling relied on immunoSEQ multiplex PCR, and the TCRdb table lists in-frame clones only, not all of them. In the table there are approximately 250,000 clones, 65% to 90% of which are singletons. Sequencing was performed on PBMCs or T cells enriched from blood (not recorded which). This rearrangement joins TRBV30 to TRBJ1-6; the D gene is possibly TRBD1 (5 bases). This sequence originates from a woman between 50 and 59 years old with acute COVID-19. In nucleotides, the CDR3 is TGTGCCGGTATCAGGGAGGGAGGACGATCACCCCTCCACTTT. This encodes CAGIREGGRSPLHF.